The 18 T cell receptor beta chains below all came from one sample that was sequenced in a study of cytomegalovirus exposure and HLA in healthy donors. The PCR made use of 60 Vbeta and 13 Jbeta primers. Clones were read by immunoSEQ multiplex PCR, and TCRdb kept only the in-frame ones, dropping some. This sample's table has 50,000 to 60,000 clones. Sequenced sample: PBMCs. The receptors here all came from a woman between 45 and 65 years old in good health and CMV-seropositive.

V is TRBV19 and J is TRBJ2-1; D gene ambiguous. Trimming pared 6 bases from V and 8 bases from J, leaving 14 bases between. The CDR3 is 13 residues long. Germline CDR1 LNHDA, CDR2 SQIVND (reference sequence). This CDR3 reads CASSLLKGDEQFF. CDR3 DNA sequence: TGTGCCAGTAGCCTTCTGAAAGGAGATGAGCAGTTCTTC.

The V and J genes are TRBV19 and TRBJ1-5; D possibly corresponds to TRBD1 (6 bases). The V end was cut by 4 bases, the J end by 7 bases, with 11 bases between. The CDR3 consists of 13 residues. The germline V gene has CDR1 LNHDA and CDR2 SQIVND (reference sequence). CDR3 DNA: TGTGCCAGTAGTAGGGGGCTAGAGCAGCCCCAGCATTTT. It yields the protein CASSRGLEQPQHF.

This rearrangement joins TRBV10-2 to TRBJ2-2; tentatively, D is TRBD1 (5 bases). Trimming cost V 8 bases and J 1 base, with 11 bases left between them. CDR1 WSHSY and CDR2 SAAADI come from the germline V gene. CDR3 length equals 14 residues. CDR3 protein: CASLTQGNTGELFF. CDR3 DNA: TGCGCCAGCCTCACCCAGGGGAACACCGGGGAGCTGTTTTTT.

V is TRBV28 and J is TRBJ2-2; 8 nucleotides line up with TRBD2. The CDR3 has 14 residues. The germline V gene encodes CDR1 MDHEN and CDR2 SYDVKM. V lost 8 bases and J lost 7; bases outside the gene matches: 9. This CDR3 is CASGSGGPNGELFF. The CDR3 DNA reads as TGTGCCAGCGGCTCGGGAGGGCCTAACGGGGAGCTGTTTTTT. Together with reference TRBV28 and TRBJ2-2, the CDR3 gives the full variable domain: DVKVTQSSRYLVKRTGEKVFLECVQDMDHENMFWYRQDPGLGLRLIYFSYDVKMKEKGDIPEGYSVSREKKERFSLILESASTNQTSMYLCASGSGGPNGELFFGEGSRLTVL.

The chain recombines TRBV6-1 with TRBJ1-5; the D gene is possibly TRBD1 (5 bases). The CDR3 runs to 13 residues. Germline V gives CDR1 MNHNS, CDR2 SASEGT. V lost 8 bases, J lost 3 bases, and 11 bases lay in between. CDR3 sequence: CASFPGPNQPQHF. The CDR3 nucleotides read TGTGCCAGCTTTCCAGGGCCCAATCAGCCCCAGCATTTT.

The CDR3, as DNA: TGTGCCAGCAGCAGACTAGCGGAAGGCTACGAGCAGTACTTC. This codes for CASSRLAEGYEQYF. The J gene is TRBJ2-7, the V gene TRBV5-4; TRBD2 matches 9 bases. The J segment lost 3 bases and the V segment lost 4 bases, leaving 5 bases of the junction unmatched. The germline gives CDR1 SGHNT, CDR2 YYREEE (reference sequence). CDR3 length: 14 residues.

The gene calls are TRBV20-1 and TRBJ2-1, with TRBD2 as a possible D gene (5 bases). CDR3 length equals 11 residues. V was clipped by 6 bases and J by 6 bases, with 9 bases between them. Germline CDR1 DFQATT, CDR2 SNEGSKA (reference sequence). CDR3: CSAEGFNEQFF. The CDR3 coding sequence is TGCAGTGCCGAGGGATTCAATGAGCAGTTCTTC.

The rearrangement uses TRBV7-2 and TRBJ2-1; 8 bases are a match to TRBD1. The CDR3 runs 14 residues. After removal of 5 bases from V and 7 bases from J, the junction contained 7 bases not matched to a gene. Germline CDR1 SGHTA, CDR2 FQGNSA. CDR3 nucleotides: TGTGCCAGCAGCCTGGACAGGGCGAGTAATGAGCAGTTCTTC. It encodes CASSLDRASNEQFF.

The genes are TRBV7-9 and TRBJ1-4; D uncertain. From germline, CDR1 is SEHNR and CDR2 FQNEAQ (reference sequence). The CDR3 extends over 14 amino acids. V was trimmed by 3 bases and J by 0 bases, leaving 5 bases between them. This chain's CDR3 is CASSLLTTNEKLFF. The CDR3 nucleotides are TGTGCCAGCAGCTTGCTAACAACTAATGAAAAACTGTTTTTT. Filled out from reference TRBV7-9 and TRBJ1-4, the complete variable domain reads DTGVSQNPRHKITKRGQNVTFRCDPISEHNRLYWYRQTLGQGPEFLTYFQNEAQLEKSRLLSDRFSAERPKGSFSTLEIQRTEQGDSAMYLCASSLLTTNEKLFFGSGTQLSVL.

The chain links TRBV19 to TRBJ1-5; 8 nucleotides align to TRBD1. V lost 5 bases, J lost 1 base, and 7 bases stayed unmatched. This CDR3 contains 16 residues. Germline V lookup: CDR1 LNHDA, CDR2 SQIVND (reference sequence). The CDR3 loop is CASSFRTGTSNQPQHF. The CDR3 DNA is TGTGCCAGTAGTTTCAGGACAGGGACCAGCAATCAGCCCCAGCATTTT.

The chain employs TRBV28 and TRBJ2-7; 11 bases are shared with TRBD2. This CDR3 has 14 amino acids. CDR1 MDHEN and CDR2 SYDVKM come from the germline V gene. V trimming: 7 bases; J trimming: 7 bases; junction bases outside the gene matches: 9. The CDR3 reads CASTNSGRASEQYF. CDR3 in DNA: TGTGCCAGCACTAATAGCGGGAGGGCGAGTGAGCAGTACTTC.

This rearrangement joins TRBV4-3 to TRBJ2-5, with D possibly matching TRBD2 (6 bases). CDR1 and CDR2 (germline): LGHNA, YSLEER. The CDR3 sequence is 14 residues long. V was clipped by 2 bases and J by 4 bases, with 11 bases between them. CDR3 sequence reads: CASSQRGASETQYF. Here the CDR3 DNA reads TGCGCCAGCAGCCAACGCGGGGCCTCAGAGACCCAGTACTTC.

V is TRBV4-2 and J is TRBJ2-5; D remains ambiguous. Trimming removed 2 bases from V and 5 bases from J, with 6 bases in between. Germline lookup yields CDR1 LGHNA and CDR2 YNFKEQ. The CDR3 runs to 12 residues. The CDR3 DNA reads TGTGCCAGCAGCCAATCCGGGGAGACCCAGTACTTC. Translating it yields CASSQSGETQYF.

V is TRBV5-1 and J is TRBJ1-5; D is unclear. This CDR3 has 15 amino acids. V was shortened by 5 bases and J by 4 bases, with 16 bases between the two germline ends. Germline V gene lookup returns CDR1 SGHRS and CDR2 YFSETQ. The CDR3 loop is CASRIGDLPNQPQHF. CDR3 nucleotides: TGCGCCAGCAGGATTGGTGACTTGCCTAATCAGCCCCAGCATTTT.

As concerns this clone: The same CDR3 is also encoded by other DNA sequences in this sample. The J gene is TRBJ2-5, the V gene TRBV7-2, with a possible D match to TRBD1 (6 bases). V was clipped by 0 bases and J by 5 bases, with 10 bases between them. This CDR3 spans 14 amino acids. Germline V gives CDR1 SGHTA, CDR2 FQGNSA. This chain's CDR3 is CASSLAGQGETQYF. In DNA, the CDR3 is TGTGCCAGCAGCTTAGCGGGCCAGGGGGAGACCCAGTACTTC.

The V call is TRBV19, the J call TRBJ1-1; TRBD1 matches at 9 bases. Germline assignment: CDR1 LNHDA and CDR2 SQIVND (reference sequence). This CDR3 contains 18 residues. Trimming cost V 6 bases and J 0 bases; bases outside gene matches: 14. CDR3 in amino acids: CASSDTPGQGVMNTEAFF. The CDR3 nucleotides are TGTGCCAGTAGCGACACACCGGGACAGGGAGTCATGAACACTGAAGCTTTCTTT.

The J gene is TRBJ2-2, the V gene TRBV19, with D perhaps TRBD2 (6 bases). The CDR3 contains 14 residues. The germline V gene encodes CDR1 LNHDA and CDR2 SQIVND (reference sequence). Trimming stripped 6 bases from V and 7 bases from J, with 15 bases between. The CDR3, as DNA: TGTGCCAGTAGACGGGAGCGGTTTGGCGGGGAGCTGTTTTTT. Translated: CASRRERFGGELFF.

The chain links TRBV11-1 to TRBJ2-1, with 8 bases matching TRBD2. Germline V lookup: CDR1 SGHAT, CDR2 FQDESV (reference sequence). The ends lost 5 bases at V and 1 base at J; junction bases unmatched: 7. This CDR3 comprises 16 residues. The CDR3 loop reads CASSPSGGDSYNEQFF. As DNA, the CDR3 is TGTGCCAGCAGCCCCAGCGGGGGTGATTCCTACAATGAGCAGTTCTTC.